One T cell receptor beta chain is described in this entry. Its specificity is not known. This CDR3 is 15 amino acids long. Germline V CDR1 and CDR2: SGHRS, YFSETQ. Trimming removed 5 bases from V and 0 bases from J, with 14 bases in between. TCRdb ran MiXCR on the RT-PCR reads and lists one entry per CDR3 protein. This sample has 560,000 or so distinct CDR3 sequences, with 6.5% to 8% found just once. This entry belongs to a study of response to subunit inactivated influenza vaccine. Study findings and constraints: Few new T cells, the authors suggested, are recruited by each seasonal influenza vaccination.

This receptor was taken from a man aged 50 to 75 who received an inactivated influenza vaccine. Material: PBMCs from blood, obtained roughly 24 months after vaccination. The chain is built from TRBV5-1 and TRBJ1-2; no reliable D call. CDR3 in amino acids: CASRQDAGANYGYTF. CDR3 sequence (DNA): TGCGCCAGCAGACAAGACGCAGGAGCTAACTATGGCTACACCTTC.